The 14 T cell receptor beta chains presented below share a single source sample, sequenced in a study of T cells after yellow fever vaccination. TCRdb analysed the 5' RACE reads with MiXCR anew, one entry per CDR3 protein. The sample lists some 600,000 distinct CDR3 sequences, roughly an eighth occurring once. The sample consisted of PBMCs, taken on the day of the yellow fever booster vaccination. Receptors originate from a man younger than 40 who received the YFV17D yellow fever vaccine.

This clonotype appeared a few times. V gene TRBV28 combines with J gene TRBJ2-2; 8 bases align to TRBD1. Germline CDR1 and CDR2: MDHEN and SYDVKM. The CDR3 sequence is 12 residues long. V was pared by 2 bases and J by 14 bases, with 4 bases of the junction left unmatched. In DNA form, the CDR3 reads TGTGCCAGCAGTTTAACGGGACAGGTTCTGTTTTTT. Translating gives CASSLTGQVLFF. Filled out from reference TRBV28 and TRBJ2-2, the complete variable domain reads DVKVTQSSRYLVKRTGEKVFLECVQDMDHENMFWYRQDPGLGLRLIYFSYDVKMKEKGDIPEGYSVSREKKERFSLILESASTNQTSMYLCASSLTGQVLFFGEGSRLTVL.

In this sample, this clonotype turned up a few times. The chain employs TRBV20-1 and TRBJ2-2, with D tentatively TRBD1 (6 bases). Germline CDR1 DFQATT, CDR2 SNEGSKA (reference sequence). Trimming shortened V by 6 bases and J by 9 bases, and 14 bases separated the two germline ends. The CDR3 spans 12 residues. The CDR3 nucleotides read TGCAGTGCCCAAGAGGGGGAGAGGGAGCTGTTTTTT. It specifies CSAQEGERELFF.

The genes are TRBV7-8 and TRBJ2-7; the D call may be TRBD1 or TRBD2 (5 bases each). V was clipped by 3 bases and J by 4 bases, with 13 bases between them. The CDR3 is made up of 14 amino acids. The germline V gene encodes CDR1 SGHVS and CDR2 FQNEAQ. CDR3 in DNA: TGTGCCAGCAGCTTCAGGGAGTCGGCGTACGAGCAGTACTTC. Protein sequence: CASSFRESAYEQYF.

This clonotype was counted a few times. J is TRBJ2-1 and V is TRBV24-1, with D hard to call. Between the trimmed V and J ends, which lost 3 bases and 6 bases, there was a span of 14 bases. Per the germline V gene, CDR1 is KGHDR and CDR2 is SFDVKD. The CDR3 contains 15 residues. CDR3 amino acids: CATSDTASPGNEQFF. Here the CDR3 DNA reads TGTGCCACCAGTGATACTGCCTCGCCGGGCAATGAGCAGTTCTTC.

The chain has TRBV20-1 and TRBJ2-3; no definite D call. Germline V CDR1 and CDR2: DFQATT, SNEGSKA (reference sequence). This CDR3 has 15 amino acids. V lost 6 bases, J lost 2 bases, and 18 bases lay in between. The DNA for the CDR3 is TGCAGTGCAAACTCCCCCAAAGGCGACACAGATACGCAGTATTTT. Its protein product is CSANSPKGDTDTQYF.

The table lists this clonotype with a few counts. The chain recombines TRBV20-1 with TRBJ1-1, with D unresolved. The germline CDR1 and CDR2 sequences are DFQATT and SNEGSKA (reference sequence). Trimming cost V 2 bases and J 0 bases, with 7 bases left between them. The CDR3 spans 13 residues. The CDR3 loop reads CSARQAMNTEAFF. DNA for the CDR3: TGCAGTGCTAGACAGGCCATGAACACTGAAGCTTTCTTT.

V is TRBV23-1 and J is TRBJ2-2; 14 nucleotides agree with TRBD2. TRBV23-1 counts as an open reading frame of uncertain function. This CDR3 is 18 amino acids long. The V gene end was trimmed by 4 bases and the J gene end by 2 bases; junction bases not matched to a gene: 6. The CDR3 nucleotides read TGCGCCAGCAGTCTCGGGACTAGCGGGAGTAAAAACACCGGGGAGCTGTTTTTT. Its translation is CASSLGTSGSKNTGELFF.

This chain links TRBV9 with TRBJ2-1, with TRBD2 as a possible D gene (5 bases). CDR1 is SGDLS and CDR2 is YYNGEE in the germline V gene. The CDR3 runs 12 residues. Between the trimmed V and J ends, which lost 3 bases and 6 bases, there was a span of 7 bases. The CDR3 DNA follows: TGTGCCAGCAGCGGGACTTCCAATGAGCAGTTCTTC. This codes for CASSGTSNEQFF.

This clonotype turned up a few times. The CDR3 reads CSARAQGKAFF. As DNA, the CDR3 is TGCAGTGCTAGAGCCCAGGGAAAAGCTTTCTTT. The V gene is TRBV20-1, the J gene TRBJ1-1; possibly TRBD1 for D (5 bases). The germline CDR1 and CDR2 sequences are DFQATT and SNEGSKA (reference sequence). The CDR3 has 11 amino acids. Trimming removed 1 base at V and 9 bases at J, with 9 bases between.

This clonotype was counted a few times. The chain links TRBV6-1 to TRBJ1-2; weak D call: TRBD1 (6 bases). With 8 bases removed from V and 8 bases from J, the gap between germline ends came to 18 bases. CDR3 length equals 13 residues. From germline, CDR1 is MNHNS and CDR2 SASEGT. The CDR3 is CASRSGGRGGYTF. CDR3 nucleotides: TGTGCCAGCCGATCTGGGGGCCGTGGCGGCTACACCTTC.

This clonotype was recorded at least ten times. The chain is built from TRBV7-8 and TRBJ2-1; tentative D call: TRBD2 (5 bases). Trimming cost V 5 bases and J 7 bases, with 18 bases left between them. CDR3 size: 15 residues. Germline assignment: CDR1 SGHVS and CDR2 FQNEAQ. CDR3 DNA: TGTGCCAGCAGCACTCGGACTCCTCAGGCGAATGAGCAGTTCTTC. Its protein product is CASSTRTPQANEQFF.

The chain joins TRBV19 to TRBJ2-4, with 9 bases matching TRBD1. CDR3 length equals 16 residues. Per germline, CDR1 LNHDA and CDR2 SQIVND (reference sequence). Trimming took 10 bases from V and 2 from J; bases not matched to a gene: 12. Here the CDR3 reads CAKNDRGRATKNIQYF. As DNA, the CDR3 is TGTGCCAAGAACGACAGGGGGAGGGCGACCAAAAACATTCAGTACTTC.

In this sample, this clonotype turned up a few times. This chain connects TRBV13 to TRBJ2-7; 12 bases match TRBD1. The germline gives CDR1 PRHDT, CDR2 FYEKMQ (reference sequence). After removal of 5 bases from V and 3 bases from J, the junction contained 23 bases not matched to a gene. CDR3 length: 21 amino acids. The DNA of the CDR3 is TGTGCCAGCAGCCAAGGGGACAGGGGGCGCCGTTGGCGGGTTCTTTTCTACGAGCAGTACTTC. Protein product: CASSQGDRGRRWRVLFYEQYF.

There are many counts of this clonotype. V is TRBV7-8 and J is TRBJ2-3; no definite D call. Trimming stripped 5 bases from V and 2 bases from J, with 8 bases between. Germline CDR1 and CDR2: SGHVS and FQNEAQ. CDR3 length: 13 residues. CDR3 sequence (DNA): TGTGCCAGCAGCCTCCTCGTCACAGATACGCAGTATTTT. Translated: CASSLLVTDTQYF.